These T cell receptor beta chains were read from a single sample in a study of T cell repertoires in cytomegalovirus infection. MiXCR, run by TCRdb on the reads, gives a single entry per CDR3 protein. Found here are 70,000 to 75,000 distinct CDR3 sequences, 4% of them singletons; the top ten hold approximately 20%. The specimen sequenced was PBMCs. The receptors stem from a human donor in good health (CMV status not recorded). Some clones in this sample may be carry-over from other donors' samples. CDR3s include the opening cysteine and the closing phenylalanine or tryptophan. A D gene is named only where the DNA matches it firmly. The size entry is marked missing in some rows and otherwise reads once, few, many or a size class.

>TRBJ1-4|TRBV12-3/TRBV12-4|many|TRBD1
TGTGCCAGCAGTCTACTGGGACAGGGGAGGGAAAAACTGTTTTTT
CASSLLGQGREKLFF
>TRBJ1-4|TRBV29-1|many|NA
TGCAGCGGCACCTCTGAGGAAAAACTGTTTTTT
CSGTSEEKLFF
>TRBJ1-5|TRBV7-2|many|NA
TGTGCCAGCAGCCCTTCGGACTTTAGCAATCAGCCCCAGCATTTT
CASSPSDFSNQPQHF
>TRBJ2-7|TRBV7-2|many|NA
TGTGCCAGCAGCACACGGTGGGGGTACGAGCAGTACTTC
CASSTRWGYEQYF
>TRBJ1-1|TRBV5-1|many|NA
TGCGCCAGCAGACCGGACAGCGCGGGGGTAGCTTTCTTT
CASRPDSAGVAFF
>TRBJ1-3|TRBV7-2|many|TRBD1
TGTGCCAGCAGCGCTTTACAGGGGGCAGACACCATATATTTT
CASSALQGADTIYF
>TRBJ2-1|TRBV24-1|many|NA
TGTGCCACCAGTGATTCGCTGAAGGAGCAGTTCTTC
CATSDSLKEQFF
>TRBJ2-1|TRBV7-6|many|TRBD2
TGTGCCAGCAGCTCTCGGGGGGAGGAGCAGTTCTTC
CASSSRGEEQFF
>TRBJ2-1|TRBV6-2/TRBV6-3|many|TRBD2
TGTGCCAGCAGTCAGAGCGGGAGGGGTTCGGGTGAGCAGTTCTTC
CASSQSGRGSGEQFF
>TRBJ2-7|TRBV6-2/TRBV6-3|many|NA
TGTGCCAGCGTAGGGGTCTACGAGCAGTACTTC
CASVGVYEQYF
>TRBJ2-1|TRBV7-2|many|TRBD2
TGTGCCAGCAGCTTAGTGGGGAGCGGGGGGTACAATGAGCAGTTCTTC
CASSLVGSGGYNEQFF
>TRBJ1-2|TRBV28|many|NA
TGTGCCAGCAGTTTGCGGACTGGCTCCTATGGCTACACCTTC
CASSLRTGSYGYTF
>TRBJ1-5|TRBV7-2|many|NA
TGTGCCAGCAGCGTCATGCGTCATCAGCCCCAGCATTTT
CASSVMRHQPQHF
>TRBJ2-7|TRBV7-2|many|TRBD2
TGTGCCAGCAGCTTCGGACTAGCGGGGGCGACCTACGAGCAGTACTTC
CASSFGLAGATYEQYF
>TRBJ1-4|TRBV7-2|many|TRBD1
TGTGCCAGCAGCATGGACAGGGTGGGAAAACTGTTTTTT
CASSMDRVGKLFF
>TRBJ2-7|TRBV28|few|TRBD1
TGTGCCAACAGTAAATCCGGGACAGGGCGCGAGCAGTACTTC
CANSKSGTGREQYF
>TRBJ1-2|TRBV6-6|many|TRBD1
TGTGCCGCAGAGGACAGGGCCTATGGCTACACCTTC
CAAEDRAYGYTF
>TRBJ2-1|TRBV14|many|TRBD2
TGTGCCAGCAGTCGGAAACTACCGGGACTAGCGGGAGTTCTGGATGAGCAGTTCTTC
CASSRKLPGLAGVLDEQFF
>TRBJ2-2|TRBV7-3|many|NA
TGTGCCAGCAGCTTTAGAAGCACCGGGGAGCTGTTTTTT
CASSFRSTGELFF
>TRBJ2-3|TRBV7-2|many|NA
TGTGCCAGCAGCGGCGGGCTTCACGGATCCACAGATACGCAGTATTTT
CASSGGLHGSTDTQYF
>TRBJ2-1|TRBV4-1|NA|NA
TGCGCCAGCAGCCAATTGTCCAGCAATGAGCAGTTCTTC
CASSQLSSNEQFF
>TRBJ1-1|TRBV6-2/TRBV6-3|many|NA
TGTGCCGTAGGGGGTCTGAAGGTGAACACTGAAGCTTTCTTT
CAVGGLKVNTEAFF
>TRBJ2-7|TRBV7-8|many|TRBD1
TGTGCCAGCAGCACCGGGACAGGGCTGGCCGACGAGCAGTACTTC
CASSTGTGLADEQYF
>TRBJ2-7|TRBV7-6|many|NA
TGTGCCAGCAGCCATGTTCGGGGGAGCTCCTACGAGCAGTACTTC
CASSHVRGSSYEQYF
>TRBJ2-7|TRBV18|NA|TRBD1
TGTGCCCGAGACAGGGGGCTACGGGAGCAGTACTTC
CARDRGLREQYF
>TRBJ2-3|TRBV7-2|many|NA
TGTGCCAGCAGCTTAGCTTCAACAGGGAGCGATACGCAGTATTTT
CASSLASTGSDTQYF
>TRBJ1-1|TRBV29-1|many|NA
TGCAGCGTTGTAGGACAGAACACTGAAGCTTTCTTT
CSVVGQNTEAFF
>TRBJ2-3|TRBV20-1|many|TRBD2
TGCAGTGTAGCGGGGGAAACAGATACGCAGTATTTT
CSVAGETDTQYF
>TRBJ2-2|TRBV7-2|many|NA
TGTGCCAGCAGCCTTCTACCGGTAGCCGGGGAGCTGTTTTTT
CASSLLPVAGELFF
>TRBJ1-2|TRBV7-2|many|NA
TGTGCCAGCAGCCGCATCAGGGGTGGCTACACCTTC
CASSRIRGGYTF
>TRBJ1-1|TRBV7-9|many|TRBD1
TGTGCCAGCAGCCGGACAGGCTCGGGGGCTTTCTTT
CASSRTGSGAFF
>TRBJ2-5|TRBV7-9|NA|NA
TGTGCCAGCAGCTATTCGGCCGGGAGCAAAGAGACCCAGTACTTC
CASSYSAGSKETQYF
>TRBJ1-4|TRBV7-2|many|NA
TGTGCCAGCCGGCGGCAGGGTGGGGAAAAACTGTTTTTT
CASRRQGGEKLFF
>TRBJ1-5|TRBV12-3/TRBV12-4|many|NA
TGTGCCAGCAGTCCAGACAGCTACAATCAGCCCCAGCATTTT
CASSPDSYNQPQHF
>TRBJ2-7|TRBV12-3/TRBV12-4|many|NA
TGTGCCAGCAGTTTAGCGGGTCCACCCTACGAGCAGTACTTC
CASSLAGPPYEQYF
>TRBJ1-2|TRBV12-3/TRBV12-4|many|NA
TGTGCCAGCAGGCCCAGATCGCCAGGCTATGGCTACACCTTC
CASRPRSPGYGYTF
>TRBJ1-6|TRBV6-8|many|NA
TGTGCCAGCAGTTACTCGAGTGAGGGGCCGGGAAGGGTGGCACCCCTCCACTTT
CASSYSSEGPGRVAPLHF
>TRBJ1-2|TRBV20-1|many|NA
TGCAGTGCCCCTAGACAGGAAGCTAACTATGGCTACACCTTC
CSAPRQEANYGYTF
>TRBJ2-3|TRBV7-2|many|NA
TGTGCCAGCAGAAAAAAGGGGGGCGGACTAAATACGCAGTATTTT
CASRKKGGGLNTQYF
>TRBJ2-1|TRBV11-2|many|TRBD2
TGTGCCAGCAGCCCGGGAGGCTTTTCGCGGGGTTACAATGAGCAGTTCTTC
CASSPGGFSRGYNEQFF
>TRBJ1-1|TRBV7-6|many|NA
TGTGCCAGCAGCTTAGCACCCCTGGGCGACACTGAAGCTTTCTTT
CASSLAPLGDTEAFF
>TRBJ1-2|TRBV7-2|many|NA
TGTGCCAGCAGCTTAGATTTCAGGGGCGACTATGGCTACACCTTC
CASSLDFRGDYGYTF
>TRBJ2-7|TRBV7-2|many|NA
TGTGCCAGCAGCCCAGGGACCCTCTACTACGAGCAGTACTTC
CASSPGTLYYEQYF
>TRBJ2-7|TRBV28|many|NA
TGTGCCAGCAGTTTAATTCTGGACTTCACCTACGAGCAGTACTTC
CASSLILDFTYEQYF
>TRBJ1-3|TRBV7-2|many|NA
TGTGCCAGCAGCTTAGCCAGGGGAGTACCTGGAAACACCATATATTTT
CASSLARGVPGNTIYF
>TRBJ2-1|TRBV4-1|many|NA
TGCGCCAGCCGCGAGACCCAGGGTATCAGGTCGGATGAGCAGTTCTTC
CASRETQGIRSDEQFF
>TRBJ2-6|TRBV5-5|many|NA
TGTGCCAGCAACGAGGCCGACAATGGGGCCAACGTCCTGACTTTC
CASNEADNGANVLTF
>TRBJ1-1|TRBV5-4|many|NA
TGTGCCAGCAGCTTGGTTAGGGGGAGAGTGGACACTGAAGCTTTCTTT
CASSLVRGRVDTEAFF
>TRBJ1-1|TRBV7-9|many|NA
TGTGCCAGCAGCAAAGAAGGGGGCACTGAAGCTTTCTTT
CASSKEGGTEAFF
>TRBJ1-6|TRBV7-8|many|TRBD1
TGTGCCAGCAGCTACACAGGGGATAATTCACCCCTCCACTTT
CASSYTGDNSPLHF
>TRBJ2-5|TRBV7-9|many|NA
TGTGCCAGCAGCTTTTTGGGGGGGCCTTTGGAGACCCAGTACTTC
CASSFLGGPLETQYF
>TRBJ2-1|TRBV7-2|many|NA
TGTGCCAGCAGCGGGGGACCAGACTCCTACAATGAGCAGTTCTTC
CASSGGPDSYNEQFF
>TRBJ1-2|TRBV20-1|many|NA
TGCAGTGCTCGAAGTTTAGGAGGGGTTAACTATGGCTACACCTTC
CSARSLGGVNYGYTF